Sequencing of this T cell receptor beta chain was carried out in a study of T cells in Graves' hyperthyroidism and ophthalmopathy. Study overall: Peripheral blood was acquired at first diagnosis, ahead of any therapy whatsoever. Study-wide findings and caveats: Peripheral blood also featured most of the thyroid clonotypes expanded above 0.001.

Researchers took RNA transcripts and amplified the TCR beta CDR3 regions from them. The HTBI primer set served for first-round RT-PCR of the TCR CDR3. Via MiXCR, TCRdb re-called the multiplex PCR reads, giving one row per CDR3 protein. The data hold 300,000 to 350,000 distinct CDR3 sequences, with approximately 15% observed a single time. The PBMCs studied were ones that came from roughly 9.4 ml fresh peripheral blood. Notes on this clonotype: Its antigen is not known.

Sequencing used blood. The TCR comes from a man aged 30 to 45 with Graves' hyperthyroidism.

For the CDR3, the DNA is TGTGCCAGCAGCGAATCAATTCGGACAGGTAAAACCTCCTACGAGCAGTACTTC. Translating gives CASSESIRTGKTSYEQYF. The chain couples TRBV9 to TRBJ2-7, with TRBD1 matching over 7 bases. The CDR3 runs 18 residues. CDR1 and CDR2 from the germline V gene are SGDLS and YYNGEE. Losses at the gene ends were 3 bases for V and 0 bases for J; bases not matched to a gene: 15.